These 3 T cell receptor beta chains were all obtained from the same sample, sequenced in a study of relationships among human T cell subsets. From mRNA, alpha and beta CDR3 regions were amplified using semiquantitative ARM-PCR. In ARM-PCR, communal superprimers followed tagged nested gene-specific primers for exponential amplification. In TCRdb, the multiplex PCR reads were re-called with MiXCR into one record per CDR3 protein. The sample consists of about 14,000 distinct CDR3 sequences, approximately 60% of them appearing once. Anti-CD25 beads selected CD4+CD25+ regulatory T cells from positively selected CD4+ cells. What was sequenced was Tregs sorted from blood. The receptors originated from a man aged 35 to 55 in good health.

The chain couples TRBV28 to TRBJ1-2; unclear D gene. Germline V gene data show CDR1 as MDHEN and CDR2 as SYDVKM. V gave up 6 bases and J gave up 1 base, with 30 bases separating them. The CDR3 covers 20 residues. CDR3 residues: CASSLSELGAVKPGNYGYTF. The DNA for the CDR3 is TGTGCCAGCAGCCTAAGCGAGCTGGGCGCAGTTAAACCGGGTAACTATGGCTACACCTTC.

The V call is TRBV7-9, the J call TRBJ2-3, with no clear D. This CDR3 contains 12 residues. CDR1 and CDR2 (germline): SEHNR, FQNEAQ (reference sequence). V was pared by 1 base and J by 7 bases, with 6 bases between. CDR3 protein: CASSLDGNTQYF. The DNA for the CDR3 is TGTGCCAGCAGCTTAGATGGGAATACGCAGTATTTT.

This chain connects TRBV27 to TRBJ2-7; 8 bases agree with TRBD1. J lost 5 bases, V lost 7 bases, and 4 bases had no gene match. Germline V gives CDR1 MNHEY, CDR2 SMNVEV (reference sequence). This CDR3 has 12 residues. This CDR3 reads CASKDRAHEQYF. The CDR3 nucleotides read TGTGCCAGCAAGGACAGGGCCCACGAGCAGTACTTC.